This passage covers 18 T cell receptor beta chains from one sample sequenced in a study of T cell responses to AZD1222 COVID-19 vaccine. The method was immunoSEQ multiplex PCR; TCRdb's version includes in-frame clones alone and lacks a portion of them. Altogether 200,000 or so clones are present, approximately 93% being singletons, with the ten largest covering roughly 0.99%. The sequenced sample was peripheral blood, obtained 28 days after the second AZD1222 dose. The receptor source for this set is an adult who received the AZD1222 COVID-19 vaccine.

The J gene is TRBJ2-1, the V gene TRBV2; tentatively, D is TRBD2 (6 bases). The CDR3 is made up of 15 amino acids. Germline lookup yields CDR1 SNHLY and CDR2 FYNNEI. Trimming pared 3 bases from V and 6 bases from J, leaving 15 bases between. The DNA of the CDR3 is TGTGCCAGCAGTGATTGGGGGGTTTCTTTCAATGAGCAGTTCTTC. Its protein product is CASSDWGVSFNEQFF.

V and J are TRBV9 and TRBJ2-2; D ambiguous. Trimming shortened V by 3 bases and J by 1 base, and 13 bases separated the two germline ends. The CDR3 loop spans 16 amino acids. Germline assignment: CDR1 SGDLS and CDR2 YYNGEE. The chain's CDR3 is CASSEWPGGNTGELFF. CDR3 in DNA: TGTGCCAGCAGCGAGTGGCCGGGCGGGAACACCGGGGAGCTGTTTTTT.

The V and J genes are TRBV10-3 and TRBJ1-3, with D possibly matching TRBD1 (5 bases). Germline values: CDR1 ENHRY, CDR2 SYGVKD. V was pared by 8 bases and J by 4 bases, with 12 bases between. This CDR3 has 13 amino acids. The CDR3 sequence is CAIGSGTGNTIYF. CDR3 DNA: TGTGCCATCGGATCCGGGACGGGAAACACCATATATTTT.

The chain joins TRBV29-1 to TRBJ1-3; D unresolved. This CDR3 has 11 residues. Germline V gene sequence: CDR1 SQVTM, CDR2 ANQGSEA. V was clipped by 4 bases and J by 4 bases, with 5 bases between them. CDR3 sequence: CSVVVGNTIYF. The CDR3 DNA reads as TGCAGCGTTGTCGTGGGAAACACCATATATTTT.

V gene TRBV12-3 or TRBV12-4 combines with J gene TRBJ1-1; 7 nucleotides align to TRBD1. The CDR3 has 13 residues. After removal of 6 bases from V and 0 bases from J, the junction contained 1 base not matched to a gene. This chain's CDR3 is CASRGQMNTEAFF. CDR3 DNA sequence: TGTGCCAGCAGGGGACAGATGAACACTGAAGCTTTCTTT.

The chain couples TRBV27 to TRBJ1-2; 8 bases match TRBD1. Germline V gives CDR1 MNHEY, CDR2 SMNVEV (reference sequence). The CDR3 runs to 13 residues. The V and J ends lost 5 bases and 7 bases, in that order; junction bases with no gene match: 6. Here the CDR3 DNA reads TGTGCCAGCAGTCTCCAGACAGGGGTTGGCTACACCTTC. Its protein is CASSLQTGVGYTF.

The genes are TRBV5-5 and TRBJ1-5; TRBD1 is a possible D gene (5 bases). Trimming took off 3 bases at V and 1 base at J, with 11 bases between the two ends. This CDR3 has 15 residues. Germline CDR1 reads SGHKS; CDR2 reads YYEKEE (reference sequence). The CDR3 reads CASSWSRDSNQPQHF. The CDR3 coding sequence is TGTGCCAGCAGCTGGTCCCGGGACAGCAATCAGCCCCAGCATTTT.

V usage is TRBV18 and J usage is TRBJ2-3, with 8 bases that match TRBD2. The CDR3 has 16 residues. The V gene's germline CDR1 is KGHSH and CDR2 LQKENI. After removal of 1 base from V and 0 bases from J, the junction contained 3 bases not matched to a gene. The DNA of the CDR3 is TGTGCCAGCTCACCACTTGAGCGGGGGAGCACAGATACGCAGTATTTT. Encoded protein: CASSPLERGSTDTQYF.

J is TRBJ1-1 and V is TRBV7-3; D perhaps matches TRBD1 (6 bases). The V gene's germline CDR1 is SGHTA and CDR2 FQGTGA. Trimming stripped 5 bases from V and 1 base from J, with 14 bases between. This CDR3 comprises 15 residues. The CDR3 nucleotides are TGTGCCAGCAGCGCAACGACAGGACCGAACACTGAAGCTTTCTTT. Protein sequence: CASSATTGPNTEAFF.

The genes are TRBV7-6 and TRBJ1-1; no clear D gene. The V gene's germline CDR1 is SGHVS and CDR2 FNYEAQ. This CDR3 is built from 13 residues. V dropped 5 bases and J dropped 1 base, with 8 bases sitting between them. This chain's CDR3 is CASSHRGNTEAFF. The CDR3, as DNA: TGTGCCAGCAGCCACCGAGGGAACACTGAAGCTTTCTTT. The variable domain in full, with the rest retrieved from reference TRBV7-6 and TRBJ1-1, is GAGVSQSPRYKVTKRGQDVALRCDPISGHVSLYWYRQALGQGPEFLTYFNYEAQQDKSGLPNDRFSAERPEGSISTLTIQRTEQRDSAMYRCASSHRGNTEAFFGQGTRLTVV.

The genes are TRBV19 and TRBJ1-1; D call uncertain. The CDR3 runs to 14 residues. Germline V gene lookup returns CDR1 LNHDA and CDR2 SQIVND (reference sequence). V was trimmed by 5 bases and J by 5 bases, leaving 15 bases between them. The CDR3 DNA sequence: TGTGCCAGTAGTCAGACGGGTGTTGGTACTGAAGCTTTCTTT. Its translation is CASSQTGVGTEAFF.

This clone was counted once. V is TRBV5-6 and J is TRBJ2-1; 10 bases are a match to TRBD1. CDR3 length equals 16 residues. V shed 1 base and J 0 bases; nucleotides not matched to a gene: 1. Looked up from germline, CDR1 is SGHDT and CDR2 is YYEEEE. The CDR3 region is CASSLWTGGSYNEQFF. Here the CDR3 DNA reads TGTGCCAGCAGCTTGTGGACAGGGGGCTCCTACAATGAGCAGTTCTTC.

The chain combines TRBV13 with TRBJ1-4; D is undetermined. Germline CDR1 is PRHDT and CDR2 is FYEKMQ (reference sequence). This CDR3 comprises 14 residues. V lost 1 base, J lost 3 bases, and 6 bases lay in between. CDR3 sequence (DNA): TGTGCCAGCAGCTTAGAAGGGTCTAATGAAAAACTGTTTTTT. Translation gives CASSLEGSNEKLFF.

The chain has TRBV9 and TRBJ1-3; D not certain. Trimming cost V 3 bases and J 2 bases, with 15 bases left between them. CDR3 length equals 16 residues. The germline gives CDR1 SGDLS, CDR2 YYNGEE. The CDR3 here is CASSENGRTTGNTIYF. As DNA, the CDR3 is TGTGCCAGCAGCGAGAACGGGAGAACCACTGGAAACACCATATATTTT.

This chain connects TRBV30 to TRBJ1-5; no reliable D call. Deletions cut 2 bases from V and 3 bases from J, with 14 bases between. There are 15 residues in the CDR3. In germline, CDR1 is GTSNPN, CDR2 SVGIG (reference sequence). The CDR3 is CAWSSRQGPNQPQHF. DNA for the CDR3: TGTGCCTGGAGTTCGCGCCAAGGGCCCAATCAGCCCCAGCATTTT.

The table lists this clone with a count of one. The rearrangement joins TRBV27 to TRBJ2-2, with a weak D call TRBD2 (6 bases). With 6 bases removed from V and 1 base from J, the gap between germline ends came to 15 bases. The CDR3 contains 16 residues. Germline CDR1 and CDR2: MNHEY and SMNVEV (reference sequence). CDR3 in amino acids: CASRPLAAQNTGELFF. In DNA form, the CDR3 reads TGTGCCAGCAGACCATTAGCGGCGCAGAACACCGGGGAGCTGTTTTTT.

This sequence joins TRBV18 and TRBJ2-2; D perhaps matches TRBD1 (6 bases). There are 16 residues in the CDR3. V was clipped by 1 base and J by 4 bases, with 13 bases between them. Per the germline V gene, CDR1 is KGHSH and CDR2 is LQKENI. The CDR3 nucleotides are TGTGCCAGCTCACCACAGGTACAGGGAAGCACCGGGGAGCTGTTTTTT. It encodes CASSPQVQGSTGELFF. Filled out from reference TRBV18 and TRBJ2-2, the complete variable domain reads NAGVMQNPRHLVRRRGQEARLRCSPMKGHSHVYWYRQLPEEGLKFMVYLQKENIIDESGMPKERFSAEFPKEGPSILRIQQVVRGDSAAYFCASSPQVQGSTGELFFGEGSRLTVL.

The chain uses TRBV9 and TRBJ2-1; weak D call: TRBD1 (5 bases). V shed 0 bases and J shed 4 bases, with 11 bases lying between them. The CDR3 is made up of 15 amino acids. CDR1 is SGDLS and CDR2 is YYNGEE in the germline V gene. The CDR3: CASSVEGRAYNEQFF. The CDR3 DNA is TGTGCCAGCAGCGTAGAGGGCAGGGCTTACAATGAGCAGTTCTTC.